These 23 T cell receptor beta chains were all obtained from the same sample, sequenced in a study of monozygotic twins with cystic fibrosis. The protocol was immunoSEQ multiplex PCR, while the TCRdb copy is restricted to in-frame clones and leaves out a portion. This table has approximately 32,000 clones, roughly 96% appearing once. The sample taken for sequencing was blood. The receptors stem from a girl under 10 years old with cystic fibrosis.

V is TRBV11-2 and J is TRBJ2-5, with D possibly called TRBD1 or TRBD2 (5 bases each). CDR1 is SGHAT, CDR2 FQNNGV, per germline. With 3 bases removed from V and 4 bases from J, the gap between germline ends came to 12 bases. The CDR3 loop spans 14 amino acids. CDR3 in amino acids: CASSLLLGTETQYF. The CDR3 DNA sequence: TGTGCCAGCAGCTTGCTCCTTGGGACAGAGACCCAGTACTTC. Combining the CDR3 with reference TRBV11-2 and TRBJ2-5 gives the whole variable domain EAGVAQSPRYKIIEKRQSVAFWCNPISGHATLYWYQQILGQGPKLLIQFQNNGVVDDSQLPKDRFSAERLKGVDSTLKIQPAKLEDSAVYLCASSLLLGTETQYFGPGTRLLVL.

The chain links TRBV5-1 to TRBJ1-2; D remains ambiguous. Trimming took off 4 bases at V and 3 bases at J, with 10 bases between the two ends. The CDR3 contains 13 residues. CDR1 is SGHRS and CDR2 is YFSETQ in the germline V gene. CDR3 sequence: CASSPRSHYGYTF. The DNA of the CDR3 is TGCGCCAGCAGCCCACGCAGCCACTATGGCTACACCTTC.

The chain uses TRBV10-1 and TRBJ2-2; D gene unclear. The germline V and J ends were trimmed by 5 bases and 8 bases, with 12 bases remaining between them. Germline assignment: CDR1 WNHNN and CDR2 SYGVQD (reference sequence). The CDR3 extends over 13 amino acids. CDR3 sequence (DNA): TGCGCCAGCAGTACCCTCGGTGGGGGGGAGCTGTTTTTT. Amino acids: CASSTLGGGELFF.

The rearrangement uses TRBV30 and TRBJ2-7; 9 nucleotides match TRBD2. Germline loops: CDR1 GTSNPN, CDR2 SVGIG (reference sequence). The V segment lost 4 bases and the J segment 2 bases; nucleotides outside the gene matches: 9. CDR3 length: 15 amino acids. The CDR3 DNA reads as TGTGCCTGGACGCGAGCGGGAGGTCTGACCTACGAGCAGTACTTC. Protein sequence: CAWTRAGGLTYEQYF.

The chain couples TRBV5-1 to TRBJ1-2; 9 positions agree with TRBD1. The V segment lost 4 bases and the J segment 3 bases; nucleotides outside the gene matches: 7. The V gene's germline CDR1 is SGHRS and CDR2 YFSETQ. The CDR3 length is 15 residues. CDR3 loop: CASSPYRDRDYGYTF. In DNA, the CDR3 is TGCGCCAGCAGCCCGTACAGGGACAGGGACTATGGCTACACCTTC.

The CDR3 bases are TGTGCCAGTAGTATAGGAGGGAGGGTGGGGAAAGCTTTCTTT. Protein sequence: CASSIGGRVGKAFF. V usage is TRBV19 and J usage is TRBJ1-1, with no clear D. Trimming removed 1 base from V and 9 bases from J, with 15 bases in between. This CDR3 has 14 residues. Germline V lookup: CDR1 LNHDA, CDR2 SQIVND (reference sequence).

The chain combines TRBV5-4 with TRBJ1-1, with unresolved D. Germline lookup yields CDR1 SGHNT and CDR2 YYREEE (reference sequence). Trimming left V 2 bases short and J 1 base short, with 12 bases between. The CDR3 length is 15 residues. The CDR3 is CASSLLIRSNTEAFF. CDR3 DNA: TGTGCCAGCAGCTTATTAATCAGATCGAACACTGAAGCTTTCTTT.

The chain joins TRBV30 to TRBJ1-1; possibly TRBD1 for D (5 bases). Trimming stripped 2 bases from V and 5 bases from J, with 12 bases between. The CDR3 contains 13 residues. Germline CDR1 GTSNPN, CDR2 SVGIG (reference sequence). The CDR3 DNA follows: TGTGCCTGGAGTCCGGGGCGGGGGACTGAAGCTTTCTTT. Protein sequence: CAWSPGRGTEAFF.

The V call is TRBV2, the J call TRBJ2-1; D may be TRBD1 (6 bases). V gave up 5 bases and J gave up 0 bases, with 11 bases separating them. Germline CDR1 is SNHLY and CDR2 is FYNNEI. The CDR3 consists of 15 residues. CDR3 bases: TGTGCCAGCAGTCTCGGACAGACCTCCTACAATGAGCAGTTCTTC. Its protein product is CASSLGQTSYNEQFF. The full variable domain, its missing parts supplied by reference TRBV2 and TRBJ2-1, is EPEVTQTPSHQVTQMGQEVILRCVPISNHLYFYWYRQILGQKVEFLVSFYNNEISEKSEIFDDQFSVERPDGSNFTLKIRSTKLEDSAMYFCASSLGQTSYNEQFFGPGTRLTVL.

This clone has just one count. V usage is TRBV9 and J usage is TRBJ1-2; 7 nucleotides line up with TRBD1. Germline CDR1 reads SGDLS; CDR2 reads YYNGEE. This CDR3 region has 15 residues. V gave up 2 bases and J gave up 2 bases; unmatched junction bases: 6. The CDR3 region is CASSVRGQTNYGYTF. The CDR3 bases are TGTGCCAGCAGCGTTAGGGGACAGACCAACTATGGCTACACCTTC.

The J gene is TRBJ2-2, the V gene TRBV2, with 7 bases lining up with TRBD2. Germline CDR1 SNHLY, CDR2 FYNNEI. V lost 10 bases and J lost 0; bases outside the gene matches: 5. CDR3 size: 14 residues. The CDR3 region has the DNA TGTGCCACCCTAGCGGAGCCGAACACCGGGGAGCTGTTTTTT. This encodes CATLAEPNTGELFF.

V usage is TRBV7-9 and J usage is TRBJ1-1; 10 bases map to TRBD1. There are 15 residues in the CDR3. V lost 4 bases, J lost 3 bases, and 5 bases stayed unmatched. CDR1 and CDR2 from the germline V gene are SEHNR and FQNEAQ (reference sequence). The CDR3 nucleotides are TGTGCCAGCAGCTGGGGACAGGGGATTGACACTGAAGCTTTCTTT. Encoded protein: CASSWGQGIDTEAFF.

The genes are TRBV30 and TRBJ2-3; 7 bases match TRBD2. Germline values: CDR1 GTSNPN, CDR2 SVGIG (reference sequence). The length of the CDR3 is 16 residues. V shed 0 bases and J 1 base; nucleotides not matched to a gene: 7. The CDR3 reads CAWSVVGGVGTDTQYF. In nucleotides, the CDR3 is TGTGCCTGGAGTGTAGTGGGAGGGGTGGGCACAGATACGCAGTATTTT.

CDR3 DNA sequence: TGTGCCAGCTCACCAGGACTAGCGGGAGAGGGTGAGCAGTTCTTC. Its protein is CASSPGLAGEGEQFF. This rearrangement joins TRBV18 to TRBJ2-1, with 13 bases fitting TRBD2. Germline values: CDR1 KGHSH, CDR2 LQKENI. The V segment lost 2 bases and the J segment 9 bases; nucleotides outside the gene matches: 4. The length of the CDR3 is 15 residues.

The chain combines TRBV7-9 with TRBJ1-2; 8 bases match TRBD1. This CDR3 has 12 amino acids. Germline V CDR1 and CDR2: SEHNR, FQNEAQ (reference sequence). The J segment lost 7 bases and the V segment lost 5 bases, leaving 3 bases of the junction unmatched. CDR3 loop: CASSPGGSGYTF. The CDR3 coding sequence is TGTGCCAGCAGCCCAGGGGGCAGTGGCTACACCTTC.

The chain has TRBV7-8 and TRBJ1-4; no reliable D call. The V and J ends lost 1 base and 10 bases respectively, with 4 bases between them. The CDR3 sequence is 11 residues long. CDR1 SGHVS and CDR2 FQNEAQ come from the germline V gene. The CDR3 spells CASSLERKLFF. The CDR3 nucleotides read TGTGCCAGCAGCTTAGAAAGAAAACTGTTTTTT.

This chain uses TRBV20-1 with TRBJ1-2; D is perhaps TRBD1 (5 bases). The length of the CDR3 is 11 residues. V was shortened by 0 bases and J by 13 bases, with 12 bases between the two germline ends. CDR1 and CDR2 (germline): DFQATT, SNEGSKA (reference sequence). CDR3 amino acids: CSARDVREVTF. CDR3 DNA sequence: TGCAGTGCTAGAGATGTCAGGGAAGTCACCTTC.

This chain uses TRBV11-2 with TRBJ1-5; possible D gene TRBD1, 6 bases. Trimming left V 0 bases short and J 4 bases short, with 7 bases between. CDR1 is SGHAT, CDR2 FQNNGV, per germline. The CDR3 spans 14 residues. DNA for the CDR3: TGTGCCAGCAGCTTAGACAGGGGTAATCAGCCCCAGCATTTT. Encoded protein: CASSLDRGNQPQHF.

V is TRBV5-1 and J is TRBJ2-7, with no clear D. This CDR3 is 13 amino acids long. Germline V gives CDR1 SGHRS, CDR2 YFSETQ. Trimming removed 0 bases at V and 3 bases at J, with 7 bases between. The DNA for the CDR3 is TGCGCCAGCAGCTTGGCCTCTGACTACGAGCAGTACTTC. Translated: CASSLASDYEQYF.

The rearrangement joins TRBV6-6 to TRBJ2-7; D is undetermined. With 0 bases removed from V and 5 bases from J, the gap between germline ends came to 2 bases. The germline V gene has CDR1 MNHNY and CDR2 SVGAGI (reference sequence). This CDR3 region has 11 residues. This chain's CDR3 is CASSYSDEQYF. The CDR3 coding sequence is TGTGCCAGCAGTTACTCGGACGAGCAGTACTTC.

The chain joins TRBV10-3 to TRBJ1-1; TRBD1 agrees at 8 bases. The CDR3 is 14 amino acids. Looked up from germline, CDR1 is ENHRY and CDR2 is SYGVKD. The V segment lost 7 bases and the J segment 0 bases; nucleotides outside the gene matches: 4. CDR3 DNA sequence: TGTGCCATCAATGCACAGGGGGTGAACACTGAAGCTTTCTTT. Translation gives CAINAQGVNTEAFF.

The chain uses TRBV5-4 and TRBJ2-7; perhaps TRBD2 as D (6 bases). This CDR3 is built from 14 residues. Germline V gene lookup returns CDR1 SGHNT and CDR2 YYREEE (reference sequence). Trimming removed 5 bases at V and 0 bases at J, with 12 bases between. Here the CDR3 DNA reads TGTGCCAGCAGGGAAAGGGGAGGCTCCTACGAGCAGTACTTC. Translating it yields CASRERGGSYEQYF.

This sequence joins TRBV7-2 and TRBJ1-2; D unclear. Germline V gives CDR1 SGHTA, CDR2 FQGNSA. V shed 5 bases and J shed 4 bases, with 8 bases lying between them. CDR3 length: 12 residues. The CDR3 protein is CASSRSGYGYTF. CDR3 nucleotide sequence: TGTGCCAGCAGCCGCAGCGGCTATGGCTACACCTTC.